This T cell receptor (beta chain) was captured by sequencing in a study of T cells in narcolepsy. This CDR3 comprises 14 residues. Germline CDR1 SGHNT, CDR2 YYREEE (reference sequence). The V and J ends lost 5 bases and 7 bases respectively, with 18 bases between them. The table came from immunoSEQ multiplex PCR; TCRdb's copy has only in-frame clones and leaves some out. The sample carries 20,000 to 30,000 clones, approximately 80% recorded once. The TCR originated in a human donor in good health. The sequenced sample consisted of memory (CD45RA-) CD4+ T cells from blood. The rearrangement uses TRBV5-4 and TRBJ1-2, with D perhaps matching TRBD1 (5 bases). This CDR3 reads CASRPGTDLIGYTF. The DNA for the CDR3 is TGTGCCAGCAGACCCGGGACGGACCTTATTGGCTACACCTTC.